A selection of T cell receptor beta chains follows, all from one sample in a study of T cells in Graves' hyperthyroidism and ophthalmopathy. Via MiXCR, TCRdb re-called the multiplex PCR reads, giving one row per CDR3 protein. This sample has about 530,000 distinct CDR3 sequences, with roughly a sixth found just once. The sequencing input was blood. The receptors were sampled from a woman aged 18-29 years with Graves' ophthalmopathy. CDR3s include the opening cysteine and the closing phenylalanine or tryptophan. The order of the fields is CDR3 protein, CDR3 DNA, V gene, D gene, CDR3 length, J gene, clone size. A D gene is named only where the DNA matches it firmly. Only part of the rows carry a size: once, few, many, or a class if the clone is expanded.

CASSQPPGMNTEAFF	TGTGCCAGCAGCCAACCCCCGGGGATGAACACTGAAGCTTTCTTT	TRBV4-2	-	15	TRBJ1-1	many
CASNPGLAGKGEQFF	TGTGCCAGCAACCCAGGGCTAGCGGGAAAGGGTGAGCAGTTCTTC	TRBV7-8	TRBD2	15	TRBJ2-1	many
CASSLVQIAGANTGELFF	TGTGCCAGCAGCTTAGTCCAGATAGCGGGAGCGAACACCGGGGAGCTGTTTTTT	TRBV7-8	TRBD2	18	TRBJ2-2	many
CASSLEGVSETQYF	TGCGCCAGCAGCTTGGAGGGAGTTTCGGAGACCCAGTACTTC	TRBV5-1	-	14	TRBJ2-5	-
CASSLDGSWETQYF	TGTGCCAGCAGCTTAGACGGGAGTTGGGAGACCCAGTACTTC	TRBV7-9	-	14	TRBJ2-5	-
CASSLGISTGLYGYTF	TGTGCCAGCAGCTTAGGTATCAGTACAGGCCTCTATGGCTACACCTTC	TRBV7-8	-	16	TRBJ1-2	-
CAWSPTGGNYGYTF	TGTGCCTGGAGTCCTACAGGGGGAAACTATGGCTACACCTTC	TRBV30	TRBD1	14	TRBJ1-2	-
CAWSVTGATDTQYF	TGTGCCTGGAGCGTGACGGGGGCCACAGATACGCAGTATTTT	TRBV30	-	14	TRBJ2-3	many
CASSPPYLNPSYEQYF	TGTGCCAGCAGCCCCCCTTACCTTAATCCTTCCTACGAGCAGTACTTC	TRBV11-2	-	16	TRBJ2-7	few
CASSFGASGTVEQFF	TGTGCCAGCAGCTTCGGAGCTAGCGGGACCGTTGAGCAGTTCTTC	TRBV11-2	TRBD2	15	TRBJ2-1	many
CASSFPDSSYNSPLHF	TGTGCCAGCAGCTTCCCGGACAGCTCCTATAATTCACCCCTCCACTTT	TRBV7-9	-	16	TRBJ1-6	-
CASSDYNGIEAFF	TGTGCCAGCAGCGATTACAATGGCATTGAAGCTTTCTTT	TRBV7-3	-	13	TRBJ1-1	many
CASSPTGYTEAFF	TGTGCCAGCTCACCGACTGGGTACACTGAAGCTTTCTTT	TRBV18	-	13	TRBJ1-1	many
CASSYRVAYGYTF	TGTGCCAGCAGTTACAGGGTGGCCTATGGCTACACCTTC	TRBV27	-	13	TRBJ1-2	-
CASSLRGRAYEQYF	TGTGCCAGCAGTTTAAGGGGCAGAGCCTACGAGCAGTACTTC	TRBV28	-	14	TRBJ2-7	many
CASSQDSVSYNEQFF	TGTGCCAGCAGCCAAGATTCGGTCTCCTACAATGAGCAGTTCTTC	TRBV3-1	-	15	TRBJ2-1	many